A selection of T cell receptor beta chains follows, all from one sample in a study of T-cell reconstitution after alpha-beta-depleted transplantation in children. A single record per CDR3 protein comes from TCRdb applying MiXCR to the PCR reads. The sample records 200,000 to 300,000 distinct CDR3 sequences, 12% being singletons. Sequences were derived from PBMCs from the stem cell graft donor, sampled from the stem cell graft. The receptors originated from a human donor who donated a stem cell graft to a child with acute lymphoblastic leukemia. Each CDR3 is given with its conserved first and last residue. D genes are given only for firm matches. Where a row states a size, it is once, few, many or the class of an expanded clone; other rows omit it.

CDR3 protein: CSVEQGKATDTQYF; CDR3 DNA: TGCAGCGTCGAACAGGGGAAGGCAACAGATACGCAGTATTTT; clone size: many; D gene: TRBD1; J gene: TRBJ2-3; V gene: TRBV29-1
CDR3 protein: CASSYKGRYYEQYF; CDR3 DNA: TGTGCCAGCAGCTATAAGGGACGGTATTACGAGCAGTACTTC; clone size: few; D gene: .; J gene: TRBJ2-7; V gene: TRBV7-2
CDR3 protein: CSATRSSDAGELFF; CDR3 DNA: TGCAGTGCTACCAGGAGCTCTGATGCCGGGGAGCTGTTTTTT; clone size: many; D gene: .; J gene: TRBJ2-2; V gene: TRBV20-1
CDR3 protein: CASSSVWAGSPLHF; CDR3 DNA: TGTGCCAGCAGCTCGGTTTGGGCAGGATCACCCCTCCACTTT; clone size: many; D gene: .; J gene: TRBJ1-6; V gene: TRBV12-3/TRBV12-4
CDR3 protein: CASSWAGGKDSPLHF; CDR3 DNA: TGTGCCAGCAGTTGGGCCGGGGGGAAGGATTCACCCCTCCACTTT; clone size: many; D gene: .; J gene: TRBJ1-6; V gene: TRBV12-3/TRBV12-4
CDR3 protein: CSVEDLAGTETQYF; CDR3 DNA: TGCAGCGTTGAGGACCTAGCGGGGACGGAGACCCAGTACTTC; clone size: many; D gene: TRBD2; J gene: TRBJ2-5; V gene: TRBV29-1
CDR3 protein: CASSQGEGEHYEQYF; CDR3 DNA: TGCGCCAGCAGCCAAGGCGAAGGGGAGCACTACGAGCAGTACTTC; clone size: .; D gene: .; J gene: TRBJ2-7; V gene: TRBV4-3
CDR3 protein: CASSASGTGNFEQYF; CDR3 DNA: TGTGCCAGCTCGGCATCCGGGACAGGGAATTTCGAGCAGTACTTC; clone size: .; D gene: TRBD1; J gene: TRBJ2-7; V gene: TRBV18
CDR3 protein: CASSPDSSGNEQFF; CDR3 DNA: TGTGCCAGCAGCCCGGACAGCTCAGGCAATGAGCAGTTCTTC; clone size: many; D gene: .; J gene: TRBJ2-1; V gene: TRBV7-3
CDR3 protein: CSARGQPQETQYF; CDR3 DNA: TGCAGTGCTAGGGGACAACCCCAAGAGACCCAGTACTTC; clone size: many; D gene: .; J gene: TRBJ2-5; V gene: TRBV20-1
CDR3 protein: CSVEGQGLSEQFF; CDR3 DNA: TGCAGCGTTGAGGGACAGGGGTTGAGTGAGCAGTTCTTC; clone size: many; D gene: TRBD1; J gene: TRBJ2-1; V gene: TRBV29-1
CDR3 protein: CASRPGAHYEQYF; CDR3 DNA: TGTGCCAGCAGACCAGGGGCGCATTACGAGCAGTACTTC; clone size: many; D gene: .; J gene: TRBJ2-7; V gene: TRBV7-9
CDR3 protein: CASSVRDTGELFF; CDR3 DNA: TGTGCCAGCAGCGTTAGGGACACCGGGGAGCTGTTTTTT; clone size: many; D gene: .; J gene: TRBJ2-2; V gene: TRBV9
CDR3 protein: CASSVIQEADGELFF; CDR3 DNA: TGCGCCAGCAGCGTCATACAGGAGGCCGACGGGGAGCTGTTTTTT; clone size: many; D gene: .; J gene: TRBJ2-2; V gene: TRBV5-1
CDR3 protein: CASKTDRRTYEQYF; CDR3 DNA: TGTGCCTCAAAGACGGACAGGAGAACCTACGAGCAGTACTTC; clone size: many; D gene: TRBD1; J gene: TRBJ2-7; V gene: TRBV27
CDR3 protein: CASSSRGTGSYEQYF; CDR3 DNA: TGTGCCAGCAGTTCCCGGGGGACAGGGTCCTACGAGCAGTACTTC; clone size: many; D gene: TRBD1; J gene: TRBJ2-7; V gene: TRBV12-3/TRBV12-4
CDR3 protein: CASRGTGMNTEAFF; CDR3 DNA: TGTGCCAGCAGAGGGACAGGGATGAACACTGAAGCTTTCTTT; clone size: many; D gene: TRBD1; J gene: TRBJ1-1; V gene: TRBV6-1
CDR3 protein: CSARDNRRNTEAFF; CDR3 DNA: TGCAGTGCTAGGGACAACCGGCGGAACACTGAAGCTTTCTTT; clone size: many; D gene: .; J gene: TRBJ1-1; V gene: TRBV20-1
CDR3 protein: CASSSSSAGDYEQYF; CDR3 DNA: TGTGCCAGCAGCTCCTCTTCAGCGGGAGACTACGAGCAGTACTTC; clone size: few; D gene: TRBD2; J gene: TRBJ2-7; V gene: TRBV7-9
CDR3 protein: CASADGRDTQYF; CDR3 DNA: TGTGCCAGCGCCGACGGGAGAGATACGCAGTATTTT; clone size: many; D gene: .; J gene: TRBJ2-3; V gene: TRBV6-2/TRBV6-3
CDR3 protein: CASRPEEAGTGELFF; CDR3 DNA: TGTGCCAGCAGACCCGAAGAGGCGGGCACCGGGGAGCTGTTTTTT; clone size: .; D gene: .; J gene: TRBJ2-2; V gene: TRBV6-4
CDR3 protein: CATSDDPGQAPYNEQFF; CDR3 DNA: TGTGCCACCAGTGACGACCCGGGACAGGCCCCCTACAATGAGCAGTTCTTC; clone size: few; D gene: TRBD1; J gene: TRBJ2-1; V gene: TRBV24-1
CDR3 protein: CASSLADSQYYEQYF; CDR3 DNA: TGTGCCAGCAGTTTAGCGGACAGCCAGTACTACGAGCAGTACTTC; clone size: few; D gene: .; J gene: TRBJ2-7; V gene: TRBV12-3/TRBV12-4
CDR3 protein: CASSQDGQRSYTF; CDR3 DNA: TGTGCCAGCAGCCAAGATGGGCAGAGGAGCTACACCTTC; clone size: many; D gene: .; J gene: TRBJ1-2; V gene: TRBV14
CDR3 protein: CASSPTVMNTEAFF; CDR3 DNA: TGTGCCAGCAGTCCGACGGTGATGAACACTGAAGCTTTCTTT; clone size: many; D gene: .; J gene: TRBJ1-1; V gene: TRBV7-2
CDR3 protein: CASSLGISNYGYTF; CDR3 DNA: TGTGCCAGCAGTTTGGGGATCTCTAACTATGGCTACACCTTC; clone size: many; D gene: .; J gene: TRBJ1-2; V gene: TRBV6-5
CDR3 protein: CSARHFLLAGETQYF; CDR3 DNA: TGCAGTGCTAGACATTTTTTACTAGCGGGGGAGACCCAGTACTTC; clone size: .; D gene: TRBD2; J gene: TRBJ2-5; V gene: TRBV20-1
CDR3 protein: CSATPGLGSTDTQYF; CDR3 DNA: TGCAGTGCCACGCCGGGACTAGGGTCCACAGATACGCAGTATTTT; clone size: many; D gene: TRBD2; J gene: TRBJ2-3; V gene: TRBV20-1
CDR3 protein: CASSGGTARTEAFF; CDR3 DNA: TGTGCCAGCAGTGGGGGGACAGCCCGCACTGAAGCTTTCTTT; clone size: many; D gene: TRBD1; J gene: TRBJ1-1; V gene: TRBV25-1
CDR3 protein: CASSIGQFIAF; CDR3 DNA: TGTGCCAGCAGTATAGGACAGTTCATCGCCTTC; clone size: .; D gene: .; J gene: TRBJ1-2; V gene: TRBV6-6
CDR3 protein: CASSWASGGIVNNEQFF; CDR3 DNA: TGCGCCAGCAGCTGGGCTAGCGGGGGTATAGTCAACAATGAGCAGTTCTTC; clone size: few; D gene: TRBD2; J gene: TRBJ2-1; V gene: TRBV5-1
CDR3 protein: CASKLLRGEHEQFF; CDR3 DNA: TGTGCCAGCAAATTACTCAGGGGGGAACATGAGCAGTTCTTC; clone size: many; D gene: .; J gene: TRBJ2-1; V gene: TRBV27
CDR3 protein: CASSFRESAKNIQYF; CDR3 DNA: TGTGCCAGCAGTTTTAGGGAGTCTGCCAAAAACATTCAGTACTTC; clone size: many; D gene: .; J gene: TRBJ2-4; V gene: TRBV28
CDR3 protein: CATLSPGAGQETQYF; CDR3 DNA: TGTGCCACCCTATCACCGGGGGCCGGGCAAGAGACCCAGTACTTC; clone size: few; D gene: .; J gene: TRBJ2-5; V gene: TRBV2
CDR3 protein: CSVAPYEQYF; CDR3 DNA: TGCAGCGTTGCCCCCTACGAGCAGTACTTC; clone size: many; D gene: .; J gene: TRBJ2-7; V gene: TRBV29-1
CDR3 protein: CASSPAGTVPYEQYF; CDR3 DNA: TGTGCCAGCAGCCCTGCAGGGACGGTCCCCTACGAGCAGTACTTC; clone size: few; D gene: .; J gene: TRBJ2-7; V gene: TRBV7-8
CDR3 protein: CAVTQAANNEKLFF; CDR3 DNA: TGTGCCGTCACTCAGGCAGCTAATAATGAAAAACTGTTTTTT; clone size: many; D gene: .; J gene: TRBJ1-4; V gene: TRBV7-2
CDR3 protein: CASPPKGLGYNEQFF; CDR3 DNA: TGTGCCAGCCCCCCAAAGGGACTAGGGTACAATGAGCAGTTCTTC; clone size: .; D gene: TRBD2; J gene: TRBJ2-1; V gene: TRBV7-3
CDR3 protein: CASSPGQGLQETQYF; CDR3 DNA: TGTGCCAGCTCACCAGGACAGGGGCTACAAGAGACCCAGTACTTC; clone size: many; D gene: TRBD1; J gene: TRBJ2-5; V gene: TRBV18
CDR3 protein: CASSRNRDGELFF; CDR3 DNA: TGCGCCAGCAGCCGAAACAGGGACGGGGAGCTGTTTTTT; clone size: many; D gene: .; J gene: TRBJ2-2; V gene: TRBV5-1
CDR3 protein: CASSESRTNTGELFF; CDR3 DNA: TGTGCCAGCAGTGAATCTAGGACAAACACCGGGGAGCTGTTTTTT; clone size: many; D gene: .; J gene: TRBJ2-2; V gene: TRBV25-1
CDR3 protein: CSARIINEQFF; CDR3 DNA: TGCAGTGCTAGAATTATCAATGAGCAGTTCTTC; clone size: many; D gene: .; J gene: TRBJ2-1; V gene: TRBV20-1
CDR3 protein: CASSRLGGKTNAGYTF; CDR3 DNA: TGTGCCAGCAGCCGCCTGGGGGGAAAAACCAACGCGGGCTACACCTTC; clone size: many; D gene: .; J gene: TRBJ1-2; V gene: TRBV7-2